This T cell receptor beta chain was sequenced for a study of PD-1 blockade in mismatch repair-deficient tumors (dated by TCRdb to about 2017). A note on the overall study: Between late 2013 and 2016, the trial enrolled roughly 86 consecutive patients with roughly twelve types of mismatch repair-deficient cancer, all of whom had received prior treatment and were progressing. Tumor-associated T cell clones were tracked in the peripheral blood of patients responding to PD-1 blockade by deep sequencing of TCR CDR3 regions. The research as a whole found: Clones residing in the tumor, which were often undetectable in blood before treatment, expanded quickly after pembrolizumab and then contracted, generally before radiologic responses.

The library was made by the immunoSEQ multiplex PCR assay. Drawn from immuneACCESS, this table holds only the in-frame rearrangements with V and J called that TCRdb kept. Clones are partly lost; checked studies trace under half to an unresolved V gene and leave the rest unexplained. The sample table lists about 34,000 clones, 80% of them with a count of one. The ten largest clones represent 3% to 4% of the sample. Remarks on this clone: The target of this receptor is not known. Base-call qualities are not available, and no considerably larger clone is one nucleotide away. Other DNA sequences in the sample encode the same CDR3.

For every enrolled patient, mismatch repair deficiency was confirmed by either polymerase chain reaction or immunohistochemistry. TCR sequencing was carried out for three patients who responded to pembrolizumab therapy. In the phase II trial, pembrolizumab PD-1 blockade was tested prospectively in advanced mismatch repair-deficient cancers, no matter which tissue of origin the cancers came from. Peripheral blood T cell samples were collected serially, before PD-1 blockade began and at several time points afterward. Blood sampling time points were reported as weeks after the first dose of pembrolizumab. V loses 0 bases, J loses 5 bases, and the germline ends lie 6 bases apart. The CDR3 runs 13 amino acids, cysteine and phenylalanine included. Only the CDR3 DNA stays, 39 bases, in frame from base 1. The germline V gene gives CDR1 as SGHRS and CDR2 as YFSETQ.

The rearrangement joined TRBV5-1 to TRBJ1-5; no D gene is confidently identified. This TCR was recovered from an adult with mismatch repair-deficient cancer. Source: PBMCs, taken approximately 6 weeks after starting pembrolizumab. The sequence in DNA is TGCGCCAGCAGCTTGGCCGGGGATCAGCCCCAGCATTTT. Its protein is CASSLAGDQPQHF.